These 2 T cell receptor beta chains were sequenced from one sample in a study of regulatory T cells in long-lasting Graves disease. Building the TCR beta libraries relied on iRepertoire HTBI primers, and CDR3 regions underwent Arm-PCR. TCRdb ran MiXCR on the multiplex PCR reads and lists one entry per CDR3 protein. Among 400,000 or so distinct CDR3 sequences listed, around a quarter were seen once. Time point of the sample: persistent/refractory GD, antithyroid drugs over 5 years with positive TRAb. PBMC-extracted RNA yielded the TCR library. The sample in question was peripheral blood mononuclear cells (PBMCs), obtained when the disease was refractory, from a patient treated with antithyroid drugs. These receptors were taken from a female donor with Graves disease.

This rearrangement joins TRBV30 to TRBJ2-7, with 7 bases matching TRBD1. The length of the CDR3 is 14 residues. V trimming: 1 base; J trimming: 6 bases; junction bases outside the gene matches: 9. Germline-derived CDR1 and CDR2 are GTSNPN and SVGIG (reference sequence). CDR3 DNA sequence: TGTGCCTGGAGTGCTGGACAGGCCCCTACCGAGCAGTACTTC. Protein sequence: CAWSAGQAPTEQYF.

The chain recombines TRBV20-1 with TRBJ2-1; weak D call: TRBD2 (5 bases). The CDR3 sequence is 19 residues long. Trimming cost V 3 bases and J 7 bases, with 31 bases left between them. Germline V gene sequence: CDR1 DFQATT, CDR2 SNEGSKA (reference sequence). As DNA, the CDR3 is TGCAGTGCTAGTCTTAGTTTGGGGAACTTCAGGAAGCGCGGGAATGAGCAGTTCTTC. Amino acids: CSASLSLGNFRKRGNEQFF.